This T cell receptor gamma chain was identified in a study of γδ T cells in repeated Plasmodium falciparum infection (dated by TCRdb to about 2021). Some background on the complete study: In the natural-infection arm, Malian children exposed to intense seasonal malaria transmission were enrolled and compared against age and gender matched Australian children. Five or six malaria-naive U.S. adults underwent four controlled human malaria infections by bites from P. falciparum NF54-infected Anopheles stephensi mosquitoes over approximately 600 days. Malian gammadelta TCR repertoires were analysed cross-sectionally during no-transmission periods and longitudinally across acute febrile malaria episodes. Samples from controlled-infection subjects were taken at baseline, just before selected infections, and 21 days after each infection. Using both natural infection in Mali and controlled human malaria infection, the study looked at the way repeated Plasmodium falciparum infection shapes the human gammadelta T cell repertoire. Study-wide conclusions, independent of this receptor: Across time and infection, the Vgamma9/Vdelta2+ TCR repertoires showed a highly stable polyclonal makeup, with many TCRgamma sequences overlapping between individuals. The Malian cohort was drawn from a small rural village made up mostly of one ethnic group, which limits generalizability. Compared with Australian children, Malian children appeared to have Vdelta2-negative gammadelta TCR repertoires that were more clonally expanded, less diverse and less shared. Waves of new clonotype selection in Vdelta2-negative, largely Vdelta1+, gammadelta TCR repertoires appeared to be driven by repeated controlled infections. The controlled-infection cohort was small, limiting analysis of inter-individual variability in gammadelta T cell responses.

For bulk TCR repertoire analysis, Vgamma9/Vdelta2+ and Vdelta2-negative gammadelta T cell populations were flow-sorted out of peripheral blood mononuclear cells. The receptor library was made with multiplex PCR. For sequencing, an Illumina MiSeq was employed. From each sorted gammadelta T cell sample, both TCR gamma (TRG) and TCR delta (TRD) chains were sequenced. Processing in the source paper ran as follows. Repertoire analyses included clonotype tree plots, accumulated frequency of the top 20 clonotypes, diversity index (DI) and D75 metrics. Clonotypes were called again by TCRdb from the public reads via CATT, and duplicate nucleotide sequences were then merged into one entry. These V and J calls are TCRdb output, not the study's own analysis. This sample gives 28,000 or so gamma-chain clones in total; about 1.5% of them show up just once. The ten biggest clones cover 15% to 20% of the sample.

From the cysteine through the phenylalanine, the CDR3 covers 16 amino acids. The entry retains the CDR3 DNA only, 48 bases that are in frame from base 1. CDR1 and CDR2 (GITISATS, ISYDGTV) derive from the germline V gene (reference sequence). This clone appeared many times. Its antigen is not yet known. TCRdb has a much larger clone's protein, which differs at residue 10 from the translation of this DNA, likely because of a read error; what is shown is the protein translated from the DNA. Recombination joined TRGV9 with TRGJP. TCRdb is silent on the J gene; assignment here came from matching the DNA to germline. The sequenced sample was gamma-delta T cells from blood. The TCR was taken from a pool of human donors (malaria-infected and uninfected, not separated). The DNA sequence is as follows: TGTGCCTTGTGGGAGGTGCTCGTGTTGAGCAAAAAAATCAAGGTATTT. Translated, it reads CALWEVLVLSKKIKVF.